This TCR beta chain was sequenced for a study of T cells in Graves' hyperthyroidism and ophthalmopathy (dated by TCRdb to about 2019). A note on the overall study: A discovery cohort of about a hundred patients, roughly 45 with Graves' ophthalmopathy and about 58 with stable Graves' hyperthyroidism, was used to find distinguishing TCR V-J signatures. Once sampling was done, hyperthyroidism patients were given methimazole at a starting dose of 30 mg daily, whereas ophthalmopathy patients were given high-dose intravenous methylprednisolone. According to the paper, TCR Vbeta CDR3 sequencing was carried out on about 140 peripheral blood samples, which came from fewer than 50 ophthalmopathy, fewer than 80 hyperthyroidism and approximately 17 progressor patients. Prospective prediction of ophthalmopathy was tested in an independent validation cohort consisting of some 20 hyperthyroidism patients and 17 patients who later progressed to ophthalmopathy. Thyroid tissue and blood T-cell repertoires from more than 5 Graves' hyperthyroidism patients were also compared in the study. The 100 or so discovery patients were divided at random into training and test sets in a 7:3 ratio. Results the study describes overall, beyond this receptor: Sample size was not statistically predetermined, and investigators were not blinded to group allocation. In cross-validation, a model built on a 13 V-J signature told ophthalmopathy apart from stable hyperthyroidism with 85% to 90% sensitivity and roughly 81% specificity, and in testing the same model reached 80%/75%. In validation, the model predicted progression to ophthalmopathy a median of 6.5 months before onset, with about 64% sensitivity and more than 72% specificity. Blood samples also contained most of the expanded thyroid clonotypes (frequency above 0.001), which suggests that blood repertoires may reflect thyroid immune responses.

About this clonotype itself: The antigen this receptor binds is unknown. The sample holds no much larger clone one base away, and base qualities are not on file.

Stable Graves' hyperthyroidism was defined as no progression to ophthalmopathy during 18 months of follow-up. Hyperthyroidism patients were aged 18 to 65 years and newly diagnosed, with disease duration of less than 2 months. The study excluded patients with uncontrolled infections, other autoimmune diseases, pregnancy or lactation. Diagnoses relied on clinical symptoms, serum thyroxine and TRAb, thyroid ultrasound and orbital computed tomography. Total RNA was extracted using Trizol reagent, and RNA quality was assessed on an Agilent 2100 Bioanalyzer. Amplification of TCR beta CDR3 regions was carried out from RNA transcripts. A first-round RT-PCR of the TCR CDR3 used the HTBI primer set with the Qiagen OneStep RT-PCR kit. Libraries were constructed in a second round of multiplex PCR, after which size selection and purification were performed. Paired-end sequencing of the libraries was performed with 100 bp reads on an Illumina HiSeq2000. On the study's bioinformatics: SOAPnuke was used to process the raw data, with reads discarded if the reads contained adapters or uncalled bases, had a mean Phred below 15, or lacked an exact constant-primer or identifier match. COPE v1.2.5 was used to merge high-quality paired reads, and clonotypes were defined as unique nucleotide sequences. MiTCR v1.1 was used to align the clonotypes against IMGT TRBV, TRBD and TRBJ reference segments. Only V-J combinations with frequency above 0.0001, covering roughly 99% of repertoires, were analysed. A TCS score was defined as the ratio between F50 (clonal expansion) and ExV (chaos), using BLOSUM62-based TCRdist between CDR3 peptides within each V-J. Welch's t-statistics and random forest reduced 514 V-J features to 13, which were used in a naive Bayes classifier (R e1071). Thyroid-blood repertoire similarity was quantified with the Morisita-Horn index. The public reads were quality trimmed at Q25 with fastp and then assembled into clones with MiXCR by TCRdb, keeping productive beta chains. Here each entry gathers all rows of one CDR3 protein and keeps the most common genes and DNA. TCRdb's processing, not the authors', yielded these V and J calls. The sample includes 450,000 to 700,000 distinct CDR3 sequences, with under 60% observed a single time. The ten biggest clones cover about 8% of the sample.

V is cut back by 3 bases and J by 5 bases, with 4 bases in the junction unmatched. The CDR3 spans 15 residues, from the cysteine through the phenylalanine. Here the CDR3 DNA is all that survives: 45 bases in frame from base 1. The germline V gene specifies SGDLS as CDR1 and YYNGEE as CDR2. This TCR derives from a woman under 30 with Graves' hyperthyroidism. Sequencing was done on a sample of peripheral blood or thyroid tissue (not recorded which). Recombination linked TRBV9 to TRBJ2-5, and TRBD2 aligns with 13 junction nucleotides. The nucleotide sequence reads TGTGCCAGCAGCGCGGGACTAGCGGGAACTGAGACCCAGTACTTC. Its protein is CASSAGLAGTETQYF.